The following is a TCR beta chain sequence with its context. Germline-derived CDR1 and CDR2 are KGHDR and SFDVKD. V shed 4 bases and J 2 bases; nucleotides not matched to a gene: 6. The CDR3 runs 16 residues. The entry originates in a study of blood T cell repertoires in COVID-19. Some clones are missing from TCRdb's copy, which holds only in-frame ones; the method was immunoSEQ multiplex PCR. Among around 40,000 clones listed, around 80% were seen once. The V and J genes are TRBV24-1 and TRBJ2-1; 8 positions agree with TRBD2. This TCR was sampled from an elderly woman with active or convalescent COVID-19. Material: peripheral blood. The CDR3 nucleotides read TGTGCCACCAGTGAAGGCGGGGGGAGGGCCTACAATGAGCAGTTCTTC. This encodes CATSEGGGRAYNEQFF.